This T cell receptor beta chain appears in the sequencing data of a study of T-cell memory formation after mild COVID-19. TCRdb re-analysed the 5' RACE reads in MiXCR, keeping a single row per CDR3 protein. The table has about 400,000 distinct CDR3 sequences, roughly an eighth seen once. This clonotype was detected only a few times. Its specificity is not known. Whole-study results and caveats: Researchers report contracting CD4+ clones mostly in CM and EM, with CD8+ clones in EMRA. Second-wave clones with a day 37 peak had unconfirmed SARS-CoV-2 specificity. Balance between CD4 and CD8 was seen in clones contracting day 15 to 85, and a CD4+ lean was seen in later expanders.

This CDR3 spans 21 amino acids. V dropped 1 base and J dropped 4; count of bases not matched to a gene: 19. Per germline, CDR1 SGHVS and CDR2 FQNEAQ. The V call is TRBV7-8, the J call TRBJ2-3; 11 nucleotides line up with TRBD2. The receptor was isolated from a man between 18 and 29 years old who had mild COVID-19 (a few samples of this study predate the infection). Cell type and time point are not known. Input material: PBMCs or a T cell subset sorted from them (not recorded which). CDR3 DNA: TGTGCCAGCAGCTTAGAACTAGCGGGGGCCCCCACTAATACACGCTCAGATACGCAGTATTTT. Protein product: CASSLELAGAPTNTRSDTQYF.